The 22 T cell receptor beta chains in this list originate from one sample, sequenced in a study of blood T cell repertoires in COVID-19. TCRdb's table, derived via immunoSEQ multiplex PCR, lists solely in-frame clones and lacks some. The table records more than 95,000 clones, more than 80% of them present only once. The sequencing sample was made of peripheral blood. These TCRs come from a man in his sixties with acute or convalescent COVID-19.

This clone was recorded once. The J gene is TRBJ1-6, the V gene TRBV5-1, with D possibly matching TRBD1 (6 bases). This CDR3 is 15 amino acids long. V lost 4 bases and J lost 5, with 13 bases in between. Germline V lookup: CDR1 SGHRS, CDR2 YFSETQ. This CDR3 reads CASSEQGRDNSPLHF. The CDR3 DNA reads TGCGCCAGCAGCGAACAGGGTAGAGATAATTCACCCCTCCACTTT.

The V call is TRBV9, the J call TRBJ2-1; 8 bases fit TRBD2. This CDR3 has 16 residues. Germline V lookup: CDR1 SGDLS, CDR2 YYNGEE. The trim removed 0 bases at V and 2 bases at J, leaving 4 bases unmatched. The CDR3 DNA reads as TGTGCCAGCAGCGTAGTCGGGAGGGTCCCCTACAATGAGCAGTTCTTC. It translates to CASSVVGRVPYNEQFF.

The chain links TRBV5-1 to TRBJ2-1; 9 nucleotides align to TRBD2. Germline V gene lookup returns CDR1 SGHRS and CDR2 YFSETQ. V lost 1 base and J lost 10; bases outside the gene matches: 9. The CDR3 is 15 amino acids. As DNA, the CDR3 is TGCGCCAGCAGCTTGCCCCGGACTAGCGAGGCCGAGCAGTTCTTC. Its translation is CASSLPRTSEAEQFF.

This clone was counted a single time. The CDR3 loop reads CATQQGTVTGELFF. CDR3 coding DNA: TGTGCCACGCAACAAGGGACAGTCACCGGGGAGCTGTTTTTT. The chain combines TRBV24-1 with TRBJ2-2; TRBD1 matches 7 bases. Germline V CDR1 and CDR2: KGHDR, SFDVKD. This CDR3 contains 14 residues. J lost 4 bases, V lost 10 bases, and 8 bases had no gene match.

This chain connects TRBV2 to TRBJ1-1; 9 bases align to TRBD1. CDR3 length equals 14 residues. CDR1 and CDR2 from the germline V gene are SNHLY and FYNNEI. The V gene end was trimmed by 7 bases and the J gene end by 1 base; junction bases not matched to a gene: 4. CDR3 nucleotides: TGTGCCAGCACCCTGGGACAGGGGAACACTGAAGCTTTCTTT. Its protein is CASTLGQGNTEAFF.

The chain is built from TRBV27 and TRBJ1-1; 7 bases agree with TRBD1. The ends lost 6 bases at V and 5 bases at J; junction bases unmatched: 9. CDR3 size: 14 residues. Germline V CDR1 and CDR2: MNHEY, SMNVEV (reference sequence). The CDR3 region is CASSETGSRTEAFF. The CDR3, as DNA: TGTGCCAGCAGCGAGACAGGGTCTCGGACTGAAGCTTTCTTT.

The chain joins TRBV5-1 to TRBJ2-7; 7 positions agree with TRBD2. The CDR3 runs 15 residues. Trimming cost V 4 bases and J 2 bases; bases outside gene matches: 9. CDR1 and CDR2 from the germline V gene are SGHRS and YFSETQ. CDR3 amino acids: CASSTLSSGTYEQYF. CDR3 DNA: TGCGCCAGCAGCACCCTTTCTAGCGGCACCTACGAGCAGTACTTC. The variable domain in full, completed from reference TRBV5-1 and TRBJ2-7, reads KAGVTQTPRYLIKTRGQQVTLSCSPISGHRSVSWYQQTPGQGLQFLFEYFSETQRNKGNFPGRFSGRQFSNSRSEMNVSTLELGDSALYLCASSTLSSGTYEQYFGPGTRLTVT.

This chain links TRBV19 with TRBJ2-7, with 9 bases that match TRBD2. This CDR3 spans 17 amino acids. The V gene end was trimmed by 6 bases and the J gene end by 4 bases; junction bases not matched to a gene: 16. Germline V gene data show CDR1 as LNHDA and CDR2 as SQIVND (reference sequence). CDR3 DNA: TGTGCCAGTAGGAAAGGGGGGAGACTAGCGGAGAGGTACGAGCAGTACTTC. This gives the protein CASRKGGRLAERYEQYF.

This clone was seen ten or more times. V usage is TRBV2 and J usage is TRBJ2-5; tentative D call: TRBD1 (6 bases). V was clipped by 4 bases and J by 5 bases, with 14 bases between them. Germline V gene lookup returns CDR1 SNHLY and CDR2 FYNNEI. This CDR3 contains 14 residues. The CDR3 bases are TGTGCCAGCAGTGGAAACAGGGTAGCGGAGACCCAGTACTTC. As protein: CASSGNRVAETQYF.

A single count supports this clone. The DNA for the CDR3 is TGCGCCAGCAGCAGACCTAGCGGGTACACAGATACGCAGTATTTT. It encodes CASSRPSGYTDTQYF. The chain combines TRBV5-1 with TRBJ2-3, with 8 bases identical to TRBD2. Germline CDR1 is SGHRS and CDR2 is YFSETQ. CDR3 size: 15 residues. V shed 4 bases and J 2 bases; nucleotides not matched to a gene: 6.

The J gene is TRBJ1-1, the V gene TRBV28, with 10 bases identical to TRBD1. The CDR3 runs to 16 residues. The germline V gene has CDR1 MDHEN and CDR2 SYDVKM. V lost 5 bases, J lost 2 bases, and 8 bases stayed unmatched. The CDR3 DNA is TGTGCCAGCAGTCCCCGGGGACAGGGGACAAACACTGAAGCTTTCTTT. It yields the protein CASSPRGQGTNTEAFF.

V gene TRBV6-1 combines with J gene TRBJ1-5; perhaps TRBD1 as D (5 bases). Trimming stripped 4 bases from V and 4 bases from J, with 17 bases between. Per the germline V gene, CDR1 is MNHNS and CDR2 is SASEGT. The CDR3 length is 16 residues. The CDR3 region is CASSVVLGRANQPQHF. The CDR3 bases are TGTGCCAGCAGTGTCGTCTTGGGCAGGGCTAATCAGCCCCAGCATTTT.

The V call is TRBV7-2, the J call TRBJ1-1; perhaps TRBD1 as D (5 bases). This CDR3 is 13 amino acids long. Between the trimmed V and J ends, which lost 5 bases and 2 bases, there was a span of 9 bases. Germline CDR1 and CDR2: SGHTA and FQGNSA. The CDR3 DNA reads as TGTGCCAGCAGCGTCCGGACAAACACTGAAGCTTTCTTT. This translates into CASSVRTNTEAFF.

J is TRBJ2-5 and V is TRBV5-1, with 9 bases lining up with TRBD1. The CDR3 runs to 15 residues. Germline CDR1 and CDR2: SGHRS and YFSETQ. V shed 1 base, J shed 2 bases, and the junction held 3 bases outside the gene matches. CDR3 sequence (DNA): TGCGCCAGCAGCTTGTTGACAGGGGGACAAGAGACCCAGTACTTC. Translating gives CASSLLTGGQETQYF.

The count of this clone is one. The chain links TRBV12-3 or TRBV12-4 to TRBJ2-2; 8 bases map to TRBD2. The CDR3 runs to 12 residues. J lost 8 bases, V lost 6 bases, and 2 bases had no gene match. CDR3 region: CASSLAGGELFF. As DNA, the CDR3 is TGTGCCAGCAGCCTAGCGGGTGGGGAGCTGTTTTTT.

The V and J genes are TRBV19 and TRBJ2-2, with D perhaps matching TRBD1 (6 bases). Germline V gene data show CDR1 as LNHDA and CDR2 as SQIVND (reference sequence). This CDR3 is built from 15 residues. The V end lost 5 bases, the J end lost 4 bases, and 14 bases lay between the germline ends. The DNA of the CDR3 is TGTGCCAGTAGTGTTTGGGGGCGCAGCACCGGGGAGCTGTTTTTT. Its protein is CASSVWGRSTGELFF.

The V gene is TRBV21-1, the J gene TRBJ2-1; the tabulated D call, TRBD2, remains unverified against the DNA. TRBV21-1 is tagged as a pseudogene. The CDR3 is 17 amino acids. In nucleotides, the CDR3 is TGTGCCAGCAGCAAGTCCCCGACGGGAGGGCCCAACAATGAGCAGTTCTTC. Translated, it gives CASSKSPTGGPNNEQFF.

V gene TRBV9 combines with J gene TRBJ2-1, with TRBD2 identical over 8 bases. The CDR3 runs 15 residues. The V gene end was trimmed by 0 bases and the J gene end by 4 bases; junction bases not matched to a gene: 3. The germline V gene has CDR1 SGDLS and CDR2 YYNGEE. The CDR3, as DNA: TGTGCCAGCAGCGTAGATCGGGAGGGGTACAATGAGCAGTTCTTC. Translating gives CASSVDREGYNEQFF.

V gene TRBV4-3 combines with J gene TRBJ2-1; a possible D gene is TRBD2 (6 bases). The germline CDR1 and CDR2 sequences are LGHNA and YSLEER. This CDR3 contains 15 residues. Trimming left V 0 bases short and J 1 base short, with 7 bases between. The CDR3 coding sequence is TGCGCCAGCAGCCAAGATGGGGGGTCCTACAATGAGCAGTTCTTC. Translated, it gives CASSQDGGSYNEQFF.

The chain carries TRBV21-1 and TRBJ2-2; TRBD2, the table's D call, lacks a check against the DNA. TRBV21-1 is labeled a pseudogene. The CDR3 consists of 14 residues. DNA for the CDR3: TGTGCCAGCAGCAGCCGACTAGCGGCCGGGGAGCTGTTTTTT. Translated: CASSSRLAAGELFF.

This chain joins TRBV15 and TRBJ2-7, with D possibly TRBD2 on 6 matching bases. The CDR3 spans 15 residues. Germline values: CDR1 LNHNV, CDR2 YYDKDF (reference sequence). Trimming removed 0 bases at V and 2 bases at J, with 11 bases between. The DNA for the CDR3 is TGTGCCACCAGCAGAGATGAGGGCGGGGCCTACGAGCAGTACTTC. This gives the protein CATSRDEGGAYEQYF.

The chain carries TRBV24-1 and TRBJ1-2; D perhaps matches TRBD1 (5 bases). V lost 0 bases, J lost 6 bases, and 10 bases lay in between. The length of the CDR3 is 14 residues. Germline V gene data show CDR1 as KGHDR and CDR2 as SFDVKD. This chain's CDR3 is CATSDLGGGDGYTF. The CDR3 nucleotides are TGTGCCACCAGTGATTTGGGCGGGGGGGATGGCTACACCTTC.